Included here is one T cell receptor beta chain sequence, with context. This entry comes from a study of blood T cell repertoires in COVID-19. Study-level information: Acute-phase and convalescent COVID-19 samples originated in the United States, Italy and Spain. The analysed material was cDNA or gDNA that came from T cells, B-cell-depleted T cells, or PBMCs.

This table comes from immunoSEQ multiplex PCR, and its TCRdb copy is limited to in-frame clones, with some not included. The data show roughly 200,000 clones, around 86% seen once. Germline V gene sequence: CDR1 LNHDA, CDR2 SQIVND (reference sequence). Trimming took 5 bases from V and 3 from J, leaving 16 bases between them. There are 16 residues in the CDR3. Sequencing used peripheral blood. This TCR came from a man in his 60s with acute or convalescent COVID-19. The V and J genes are TRBV19 and TRBJ2-2; D is possibly TRBD1 (5 bases). The CDR3 bases are TGTGCCAGTAGTGCCCGACAGTCATTGGACACCGGGGAGCTGTTTTTT. Its protein is CASSARQSLDTGELFF.